These 8 T cell receptor beta chains were all obtained from the same sample, sequenced in a study of blood T cells in healthy people across ages. Next came a second PCR, run for about 6 to 12 cycles, which used a sample-barcoded 5' primer along with a J-beta primer mix. Each CDR3 protein is one row after TCRdb ran MiXCR on the 5' RACE reads. The profile covers 1.5 million to 2 million distinct CDR3 sequences, with about 32% appearing a single time and about 11% taken by the ten largest. Sequenced material: blood. The receptors were sampled from a woman in her 30s in good health.

Concerning this clonotype itself: Possible read error: a much larger clone is one base away. The chain couples TRBV5-1 to TRBJ2-1; D is uncertain. Germline V gene data show CDR1 as SGHRS and CDR2 as YFSETQ. The CDR3 consists of 15 residues. Trimming took off 6 bases at V and 8 bases at J, with 21 bases between the two ends. CDR3 amino acids: CASNQEQIRLDEQFF. The CDR3 DNA is TGCGCCAGCAACCAGGAGCAGATACGGTTGGATGAGCAGTTCTTC.

The sample holds a few counts of this clonotype. The V call is TRBV5-5, the J call TRBJ2-7; the D gene is possibly TRBD1 (5 bases). Germline lookup yields CDR1 SGHKS and CDR2 YYEKEE (reference sequence). The CDR3 length is 16 residues. The V end lost 0 bases, the J end lost 5 bases, and 18 bases lay between the germline ends. The CDR3: CASSLEGARYSDEQYF. Written as DNA, the CDR3 is TGTGCCAGCAGCTTGGAAGGGGCGCGGTATTCTGACGAGCAGTACTTC.

A note on this clonotype: It is likely a read error, because the conserved phenylalanine at the end of the CDR3 is missing. The chain joins TRBV6-7 to TRBJ2-1; 7 nucleotides agree with TRBD2. TRBV6-7 falls under the ORF class, with uncertain function. CDR3 length equals 14 residues. V dropped 5 bases and J dropped 8; count of bases not matched to a gene: 9. This CDR3 is CASSVGLNPHEQFL. The CDR3 bases are TGTGCCAGCAGTGTGGGACTAAACCCCCATGAGCAGTTCTTA.

The chain recombines TRBV12-3 or TRBV12-4 with TRBJ1-1, with D possibly being TRBD1 (5 bases). Deletions cut 7 bases from V and 4 bases from J, with 19 bases between. The CDR3 extends over 15 amino acids. As DNA, the CDR3 is TGTGCCAGCAATCAACTGGGGGGTAGGGGCACTGAAGCTTTCTTT. The encoded protein is CASNQLGGRGTEAFF.

This clonotype was seen a handful of times. The rearrangement joins TRBV7-9 to TRBJ2-5; D call uncertain. Germline V gives CDR1 SEHNR, CDR2 FQNEAQ (reference sequence). With 1 base removed from V and 5 bases from J, the gap between germline ends came to 14 bases. This CDR3 is built from 15 residues. CDR3 amino acids: CASSLVVRPAETQYF. The DNA for the CDR3 is TGTGCCAGCAGCTTAGTGGTACGGCCCGCGGAGACCCAGTACTTC.

This chain connects TRBV24-1 to TRBJ2-2, with 7 bases aligning to TRBD2. There are 11 residues in the CDR3. Losses at the gene ends were 12 bases for V and 5 bases for J; bases not matched to a gene: 2. CDR1 is KGHDR and CDR2 is SFDVKD in the germline V gene. CDR3 residues: CAPRETGELFF. In DNA, the CDR3 is TGTGCCCCGCGGGAGACCGGGGAGCTGTTTTTT.

This clonotype occurred a few times. The V call is TRBV13, the J call TRBJ2-5, with 7 bases fitting TRBD1. The better agreement between TRBJ2-7 and the DNA end casts doubt on the J call. This CDR3 has 15 amino acids. The germline CDR1 and CDR2 sequences are PRHDT and FYEKMQ (reference sequence). CDR3 sequence: CASSFLGQAIYEQYF. The CDR3, as DNA: TGTGCCAGCAGCTTTTTAGGACAGGCGATCTACGAGCAGTACTTC.

As regards this clonotype: An end of the junction differs from the germline gene, which may be a read error. The gene calls are TRBV7-2 and TRBJ2-2; D possibly uses TRBD1 or TRBD2 (5 bases each). Germline assignment: CDR1 SGHTA and CDR2 FQGNSA. The length of the CDR3 is 13 residues. The CDR3 bases are TGTGCCAGCAGCTCAGGGCCTGCCGGGGAGCGGTTTTTT. Translated, it gives CASSSGPAGERFF.